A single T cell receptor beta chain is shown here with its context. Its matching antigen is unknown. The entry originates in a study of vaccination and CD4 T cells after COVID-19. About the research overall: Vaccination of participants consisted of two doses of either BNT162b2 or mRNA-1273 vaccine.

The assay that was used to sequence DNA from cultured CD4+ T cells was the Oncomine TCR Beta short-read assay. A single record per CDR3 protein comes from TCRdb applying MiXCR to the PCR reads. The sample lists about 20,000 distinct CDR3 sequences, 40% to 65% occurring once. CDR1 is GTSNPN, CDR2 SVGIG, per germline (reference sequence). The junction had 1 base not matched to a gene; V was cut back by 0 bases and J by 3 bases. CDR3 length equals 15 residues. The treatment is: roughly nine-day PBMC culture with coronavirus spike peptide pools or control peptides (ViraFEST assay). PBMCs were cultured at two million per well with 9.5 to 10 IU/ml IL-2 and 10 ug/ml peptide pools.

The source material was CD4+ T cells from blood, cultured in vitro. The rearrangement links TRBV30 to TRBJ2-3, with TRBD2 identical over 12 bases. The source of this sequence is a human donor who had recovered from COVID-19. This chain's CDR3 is CAWSVLAGGTDTQYF. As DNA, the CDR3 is TGTGCCTGGAGTGTGCTAGCGGGAGGGACAGATACGCAGTATTTT.